This entry lists 2 T cell receptor beta chains sequenced from one sample in a study of early T cells in non-severe SARS-CoV-2 infection. TCRdb reprocessed the 5' RACE reads with MiXCR, giving one entry per CDR3 protein. The sample includes 60,000 to 75,000 distinct CDR3 sequences, 9% to 15% of them seen just once. The sequenced sample consisted of whole blood. Source of these receptors: an adult who was a healthcare worker with PCR-confirmed SARS-CoV-2 infection or an uninfected control (not recorded which).

This clonotype was seen only a few times. V and J are TRBV3-1 and TRBJ2-7; TRBD1 aligns across 9 bases. The V and J ends lost 1 base and 2 bases, in that order; junction bases with no gene match: 0. This CDR3 spans 14 amino acids. Germline lookup yields CDR1 LGHDT and CDR2 YNNKEL (reference sequence). The chain's CDR3 is CASSQGDRAYEQYF. CDR3 in DNA: TGTGCCAGCAGCCAAGGGGACAGGGCCTACGAGCAGTACTTC.

This clonotype was recorded at least ten times. The chain is built from TRBV6-5 and TRBJ2-1; maybe TRBD1 (6 bases). CDR3 size: 15 residues. CDR1 is MNHEY, CDR2 SVGAGI, per germline. The V gene lost 6 bases and the J gene lost 3 bases, with 15 bases spanning the gap. DNA for the CDR3: TGTGCCAGCAGCCCCGGGCTAGGGGGCTACAATGAGCAGTTCTTC. This encodes CASSPGLGGYNEQFF.